One and the same sample provided the 21 T cell receptor beta chains below, sequenced in a study of blood T cell repertoires in COVID-19. Clones were read by immunoSEQ multiplex PCR, and TCRdb kept only the in-frame ones, dropping some. The table records 150,000 or so clones, approximately 80% of them present only once. Specimen: PBMCs or T cells enriched from blood (not recorded which). These receptors originate from a woman aged 55-70 years who had recovered from COVID-19.

The chain joins TRBV29-1 to TRBJ1-2; 7 bases line up with TRBD1. V lost 1 base, J lost 6 bases, and 8 bases stayed unmatched. From germline, CDR1 is SQVTM and CDR2 ANQGSEA. There are 14 residues in the CDR3. CDR3 in amino acids: CSVEGDRVGDGYTF. CDR3 nucleotides: TGCAGCGTTGAAGGTGACAGGGTAGGAGATGGCTACACCTTC.

This clone came up a few times. V usage is TRBV13 and J usage is TRBJ2-7, with 8 bases matching TRBD1. V lost 5 bases, J lost 2 bases, and 5 bases stayed unmatched. CDR1 and CDR2 from the germline V gene are PRHDT and FYEKMQ (reference sequence). The CDR3 has 14 amino acids. CDR3 loop: CASSTRQGTYEQYF. CDR3 in DNA: TGTGCCAGCAGCACCCGACAGGGGACCTACGAGCAGTACTTC.

This sequence joins TRBV4-1 and TRBJ2-1; possibly TRBD1 for D (5 bases). This CDR3 spans 14 amino acids. Germline V gene lookup returns CDR1 MGHRA and CDR2 YSYEKL. V shed 4 bases and J shed 6 bases, with 13 bases lying between them. CDR3 loop: CASSPDETVNEQFF. The CDR3 DNA sequence: TGCGCCAGCAGCCCAGATGAGACAGTCAATGAGCAGTTCTTC.

This clone appeared a few times. This sequence joins TRBV4-2 and TRBJ1-2; D perhaps matches TRBD1 (5 bases). The CDR3 covers 13 residues. Germline V gene lookup returns CDR1 LGHNA and CDR2 YNFKEQ. V shed 4 bases and J shed 5 bases, with 11 bases lying between them. Here the CDR3 DNA reads TGTGCCAGCAGCCTCCAAGCAGGGTATGGCTACACCTTC. It is translated as CASSLQAGYGYTF.

The genes are TRBV29-1 and TRBJ2-7, with D possibly being TRBD1 (6 bases). In germline, CDR1 is SQVTM, CDR2 ANQGSEA. This CDR3 is 13 amino acids long. V lost 7 bases and J 3 bases, leaving 16 bases between the germline ends. The CDR3 spells CSATGQRFYEQYF. The CDR3 DNA follows: TGCAGCGCTACCGGACAGCGATTCTACGAGCAGTACTTC.

The CDR3 DNA sequence: TGTGCCAGCAGTTTTGCCCAGGACAGCAGCACGGCTTTCTTT. Translation gives CASSFAQDSSTAFF. J is TRBJ1-1 and V is TRBV6-2 or TRBV6-3, with D maybe TRBD1 (6 bases). This CDR3 comprises 14 residues. Trimming pared 4 bases from V and 11 bases from J, leaving 20 bases between. The germline gives CDR1 MNHEY, CDR2 SVGEGT.

The gene calls are TRBV5-1 and TRBJ2-3; TRBD2 matches at 7 bases. The V segment lost 5 bases and the J segment 4 bases; nucleotides outside the gene matches: 10. The germline V gene encodes CDR1 SGHRS and CDR2 YFSETQ. The CDR3 is made up of 15 amino acids. CDR3 in amino acids: CASSTGRGQADTQYF. CDR3 in DNA: TGCGCCAGCAGTACGGGGAGGGGCCAGGCAGATACGCAGTATTTT.

The CDR3 spells CASSQRLAGGRETQYF. The CDR3 nucleotides read TGTGCCAGCAGCCAGAGATTAGCGGGGGGACGAGAGACCCAGTACTTC. The genes are TRBV3-1 (or the pseudogene TRBV3-2) and TRBJ2-5; 10 nucleotides align to TRBD2. In germline, CDR1 is LGHDT, CDR2 YNNKEL (reference sequence). V gave up 3 bases and J gave up 4 bases; unmatched junction bases: 8. This CDR3 contains 16 residues.

The chain links TRBV6-5 to TRBJ2-5, with TRBD1 matching over 8 bases. The CDR3 spans 15 residues. The J segment lost 4 bases and the V segment lost 2 bases, leaving 6 bases of the junction unmatched. Germline lookup yields CDR1 MNHEY and CDR2 SVGAGI. The CDR3 DNA is TGTGCCAGCAGTTACGGCAGGGGGCCCTCAGAGACCCAGTACTTC. Protein: CASSYGRGPSETQYF.

The chain employs TRBV7-8 and TRBJ2-7; 8 bases are shared with TRBD1. J was trimmed by 3 bases and V by 6 bases; bases with no gene match: 7. This CDR3 has 14 residues. Germline CDR1 and CDR2: SGHVS and FQNEAQ. The CDR3 sequence is CASSFRDRRYEQYF. CDR3 nucleotide sequence: TGTGCCAGCAGTTTCAGGGACAGGCGCTACGAGCAGTACTTC. The whole variable domain, filled in from reference TRBV7-8 and TRBJ2-7, reads GAGVSQSPRYKVAKRGQDVALRCDPISGHVSLFWYQQALGQGPEFLTYFQNEAQLDKSGLPSDRFFAERPEGSVSTLKIQRTQQEDSAVYLCASSFRDRRYEQYFGPGTRLTVT.

This clone was seen just once. The chain carries TRBV6-6 and TRBJ1-2; D is ambiguous. The CDR3 is made up of 11 amino acids. Deletions cut 5 bases from V and 4 bases from J, with 5 bases between. The germline CDR1 and CDR2 sequences are MNHNY and SVGAGI (reference sequence). In DNA, the CDR3 is TGTGCCAGCAGTCAAGCCTATGGCTACACCTTC. Protein: CASSQAYGYTF.

This chain links TRBV27 with TRBJ1-2, with 8 bases aligning to TRBD1. The CDR3 is 15 residues long. The germline gives CDR1 MNHEY, CDR2 SMNVEV (reference sequence). Trimming removed 4 bases from V and 5 bases from J; junction bases left unmatched: 9. The CDR3 coding sequence is TGTGCCAGCAGTTGGTCAGGGGGCAATTGGTATGGCTACACCTTC. It codes for CASSWSGGNWYGYTF.

This clone was observed a single time. The V gene is TRBV9, the J gene TRBJ1-1; D is unresolved. The V gene lost 0 bases and the J gene lost 2 bases, with 5 bases spanning the gap. CDR1 SGDLS and CDR2 YYNGEE come from the germline V gene. The CDR3 contains 13 residues. CDR3 in DNA: TGTGCCAGCAGCGTAGTAGTCAACACTGAAGCTTTCTTT. Its protein product is CASSVVVNTEAFF. Variable domain in full (rest from reference TRBV9 and TRBJ1-1): DSGVTQTPKHLITATGQRVTLRCSPRSGDLSVYWYQQSLDQGLQFLIQYYNGEERAKGNILERFSAQQFPDLHSELNLSSLELGDSALYFCASSVVVNTEAFFGQGTRLTVV.

This chain joins TRBV18 and TRBJ1-2; D call uncertain. The CDR3 spans 13 residues. V lost 3 bases and J lost 6, with 11 bases in between. Germline CDR1 and CDR2: KGHSH and LQKENI. In DNA form, the CDR3 reads TGTGCCAGCTCACCCCAGACTGGCGATGGCTACACCTTC. This codes for CASSPQTGDGYTF.

The chain recombines TRBV13 with TRBJ1-1; maybe TRBD1 (6 bases). CDR3 length: 16 amino acids. Germline V gene sequence: CDR1 PRHDT, CDR2 FYEKMQ (reference sequence). V was cut by 5 bases and J by 1 base, with 17 bases left in between. As DNA, the CDR3 is TGTGCCAGCAGCGTAAAATACAGGGATGGGAACACTGAAGCTTTCTTT. Its translation is CASSVKYRDGNTEAFF.

CDR3 protein: CASSLGYTTNYGYTF. CDR3 bases: TGCGCCAGCAGCTTGGGGTACACCACTAACTATGGCTACACCTTC. The V and J genes are TRBV5-1 and TRBJ1-2; no clear D. V was pared by 0 bases and J by 0 bases, with 9 bases between. The CDR3 is 15 amino acids. Germline loops: CDR1 SGHRS, CDR2 YFSETQ.

J is TRBJ1-2 and V is TRBV9; D uncertain. The CDR3 totals 14 residues. The V and J ends lost 0 bases and 4 bases respectively, with 10 bases between them. Germline V gives CDR1 SGDLS, CDR2 YYNGEE. CDR3 bases: TGTGCCAGCAGCGTAGCTACTTCGGGCTATGGCTACACCTTC. Translation: CASSVATSGYGYTF.

The genes are TRBV4-1 and TRBJ2-1, with a tentative D call TRBD2 (6 bases). Germline assignment: CDR1 MGHRA and CDR2 YSYEKL. V was pared by 4 bases and J by 5 bases, with 12 bases between. The CDR3 contains 14 residues. CDR3 loop: CASSRGTGDNEQFF. CDR3 sequence (DNA): TGCGCCAGCAGCCGCGGGACTGGTGACAATGAGCAGTTCTTC.

The rearrangement uses TRBV6-4 and TRBJ1-5; D perhaps matches TRBD1 (5 bases). CDR3 length equals 13 residues. Trimming took off 4 bases at V and 6 bases at J, with 10 bases between the two ends. Germline CDR1 is MRHNA and CDR2 is SNTAGT. CDR3 coding DNA: TGTGCCAGCAGTGTCAGGGAAGGTCAGCCCCAGCATTTT. Residues: CASSVREGQPQHF.

In DNA form, the CDR3 reads TGTGCCAGCAGCCGGGGCCAGAGCTACGAGCAGTACTTC. Its translation: CASSRGQSYEQYF. The J gene is TRBJ2-7, the V gene TRBV14; D perhaps matches TRBD1 (5 bases). Trimming stripped 4 bases from V and 3 bases from J, with 10 bases between. The CDR3 is 13 amino acids. The germline V gene has CDR1 SGHDN and CDR2 FVKESK. The full variable domain, completed using reference TRBV14 and TRBJ2-7, is EAGVTQFPSHSVIEKGQTVTLRCDPISGHDNLYWYRRVMGKEIKFLLHFVKESKQDESGMPNNRFLAERTGGTYSTLKVQPAELEDSGVYFCASSRGQSYEQYFGPGTRLTVT.

The rearrangement joins TRBV29-1 to TRBJ2-4; TRBD2 might be the D (6 bases). Trimming shortened V by 4 bases and J by 0 bases, and 19 bases separated the two germline ends. Germline CDR1 and CDR2: SQVTM and ANQGSEA. CDR3 length equals 17 residues. The CDR3 sequence is CSVVGSGEDLAKNIQYF. In DNA, the CDR3 is TGCAGCGTTGTGGGCAGTGGGGAGGATCTAGCCAAAAACATTCAGTACTTC.